The 25 T cell receptor beta chains below were found in one sample sequenced in a study of T-cell reconstitution after alpha-beta-depleted transplantation in children. This sample's TCRbeta library carried unique molecular identifier barcodes. MiXCR was run by TCRdb on the PCR reads, yielding one entry per CDR3 protein. The repertoire holds 40,000 to 55,000 distinct CDR3 sequences, with around a tenth as singletons. Sequenced here: PBMCs, mostly from graft donor cells, sampled 60 days after TCRalphabeta/CD19-depleted stem cell transplant. The receptors shown here come from a male patient aged 2 to 10 who had a stem cell transplant for chronic granulomatous disease, so the T cells may come from the graft donor.

The V call is TRBV10-1, the J call TRBJ2-5; D remains unclear. V was cut by 0 bases and J by 2 bases, with 10 bases left in between. The CDR3 consists of 15 residues. Per the germline V gene, CDR1 is WNHNN and CDR2 is SYGVQD (reference sequence). The CDR3 is CASSESHPGQETQYF. DNA for the CDR3: TGCGCCAGCAGTGAGTCCCACCCTGGACAAGAGACCCAGTACTTC.

This clonotype was recorded a few times. The J gene is TRBJ1-2, the V gene TRBV4-1, with TRBD1 as a possible D gene (6 bases). This CDR3 region has 15 residues. Trimming shortened V by 3 bases and J by 6 bases, and 17 bases separated the two germline ends. The V gene's germline CDR1 is MGHRA and CDR2 YSYEKL. The CDR3 sequence is CASSHLQTGKDGYTF. The CDR3 DNA reads TGCGCCAGCAGCCATCTCCAAACAGGGAAAGATGGCTACACCTTC.

This clonotype showed up many times. This sequence joins TRBV20-1 and TRBJ2-5; tentatively, D is TRBD2 (5 bases). The CDR3 covers 14 residues. The germline V gene encodes CDR1 DFQATT and CDR2 SNEGSKA (reference sequence). V gave up 1 base and J gave up 1 base, with 10 bases separating them. CDR3 region: CSARGPRGQETQYF. The CDR3 bases are TGCAGTGCTAGAGGCCCCCGGGGCCAAGAGACCCAGTACTTC.

In its sample, this clonotype was seen many times. The gene calls are TRBV7-6 and TRBJ2-7; tentatively, D is TRBD1 (6 bases). CDR3 size: 14 residues. Per the germline V gene, CDR1 is SGHVS and CDR2 is FNYEAQ. V was pared by 1 base and J by 2 bases, with 9 bases between. The CDR3 DNA reads TGTGCCAGCAGCTTAGGTGGGGGCCCCTACGAGCAGTACTTC. Translation: CASSLGGGPYEQYF.

Many counts were recorded for this clonotype. V gene TRBV12-3 or TRBV12-4 combines with J gene TRBJ2-3; 7 bases are a match to TRBD1. V shed 6 bases, J shed 1 base, and the junction held 7 bases outside the gene matches. CDR3 size: 15 residues. In DNA form, the CDR3 reads TGTGCCAGCAGAACGGGACAGTACGGCACAGATACGCAGTATTTT. Residues: CASRTGQYGTDTQYF.

This clonotype has only a few counts. V is TRBV3-1 and J is TRBJ2-5, with 10 bases identical to TRBD2. The V gene's germline CDR1 is LGHDT and CDR2 YNNKEL (reference sequence). The V segment lost 3 bases and the J segment 7 bases; nucleotides outside the gene matches: 5. The length of the CDR3 is 14 residues. CDR3 coding DNA: TGTGCCAGCAGCCACCTAGCGGGAGCTGCGACCCAGTACTTC. Translating gives CASSHLAGAATQYF.

This clonotype appeared many times. The chain recombines TRBV12-3 or TRBV12-4 with TRBJ2-5, with 10 bases fitting TRBD2. The CDR3 consists of 15 residues. V lost 5 bases and J lost 2; bases outside the gene matches: 5. CDR3 sequence: CASSPSGRGQETQYF. The CDR3 nucleotides are TGTGCCAGCAGTCCTAGCGGGAGAGGTCAAGAGACCCAGTACTTC.

This clonotype was picked up many times. The CDR3 loop reads CSVADRAYGYTF. As DNA, the CDR3 is TGCAGCGTTGCTGACAGGGCCTATGGCTACACCTTC. The rearrangement links TRBV29-1 to TRBJ1-2, with 7 bases fitting TRBD1. Germline V gene sequence: CDR1 SQVTM, CDR2 ANQGSEA. The length of the CDR3 is 12 residues. V dropped 4 bases and J dropped 4; count of bases not matched to a gene: 3.

The chain joins TRBV7-2 to TRBJ1-1; 7 nucleotides line up with TRBD1. Germline CDR1 reads SGHTA; CDR2 reads FQGNSA. The CDR3 has 15 amino acids. Germline trimming cut 1 base from V and 4 bases from J; bases unmatched to any gene: 6. Here the CDR3 reads CASSLGDSLGTEAFF. DNA of the CDR3: TGTGCCAGCAGCTTAGGGGACAGCCTTGGCACTGAAGCTTTCTTT.

There are many counts of this clonotype. This chain uses TRBV12-3 or TRBV12-4 with TRBJ1-1, with a tentative D call TRBD1 (6 bases). The V and J ends lost 6 bases and 1 base respectively, with 12 bases between them. The CDR3 is 14 residues long. The CDR3: CASSHTGRNTEAFF. In DNA, the CDR3 is TGTGCCAGCAGCCACACAGGGCGGAACACTGAAGCTTTCTTT.

This clonotype was picked up many times. The chain employs TRBV28 and TRBJ2-5, with D tentatively TRBD2 (7 bases). The ends were cut back, 2 bases at V and 5 bases at J, with 15 bases in the middle. The CDR3 loop spans 15 amino acids. Germline CDR1 is MDHEN and CDR2 is SYDVKM. CDR3 residues: CASSLGIGGQETQYF. The CDR3 region has the DNA TGTGCCAGCAGTTTAGGTATCGGGGGGCAGGAGACCCAGTACTTC.

This clonotype was recorded at least ten times. The chain employs TRBV5-4 and TRBJ2-7; D ambiguous. V gave up 0 bases and J gave up 5 bases, with 6 bases separating them. Germline V gives CDR1 SGHNT, CDR2 YYREEE (reference sequence). The CDR3 extends over 12 amino acids. The CDR3 protein is CASSLGINEQYF. The CDR3 DNA reads as TGTGCCAGCAGCTTGGGAATTAACGAGCAGTACTTC.

This clonotype came up many times. The chain links TRBV14 to TRBJ2-1, with D possibly being TRBD2 (6 bases). The CDR3 runs to 15 residues. Germline CDR1 SGHDN, CDR2 FVKESK. V was shortened by 4 bases and J by 3 bases, with 13 bases between the two germline ends. The CDR3 region has the DNA TGTGCCAGCAGCCTAGACGGGACTTTCTACAATGAGCAGTTCTTC. This sequence encodes CASSLDGTFYNEQFF.

As to this clonotype: A much larger clone is a single base away; this may be a read error. The chain carries TRBV9 and TRBJ2-7; tentatively, D is TRBD1 (6 bases). This CDR3 has 13 residues. Germline V gene data show CDR1 as SGDLS and CDR2 as YYNGEE. Here the CDR3 DNA reads TGTGCCAGCAGCGCGAGCGAGCTGGGGGCGCAGTCCTTC. Amino acid sequence: CASSASELGAQSF.

This clonotype was picked up many times. This rearrangement joins TRBV7-6 to TRBJ2-7; D unresolved. The germline V gene has CDR1 SGHVS and CDR2 FNYEAQ. Trimming took off 5 bases at V and 3 bases at J, with 17 bases between the two ends. CDR3 size: 15 residues. The CDR3 DNA reads as TGTGCCAGCAGCGCCGGTACCCCAGGCCGCTACGAGCAGTACTTC. Amino acid sequence: CASSAGTPGRYEQYF.

This clonotype came up many times. The chain combines TRBV27 with TRBJ2-7; 9 bases fit TRBD2. This CDR3 region has 15 residues. The trim removed 2 bases at V and 6 bases at J, leaving 8 bases unmatched. The V gene's germline CDR1 is MNHEY and CDR2 SMNVEV (reference sequence). The chain's CDR3 is CASSLVSGSPREQYF. The DNA of the CDR3 is TGTGCCAGCAGTTTAGTTAGCGGGAGCCCGCGCGAGCAGTACTTC.

This clonotype was seen at least ten times. The rearrangement joins TRBV3-1 to TRBJ2-7, with unresolved D. The CDR3 runs to 12 residues. Germline V gene lookup returns CDR1 LGHDT and CDR2 YNNKEL (reference sequence). Trimming took 3 bases from V and 2 from J, leaving 5 bases between them. CDR3 residues: CASSHGPYEQYF. DNA of the CDR3: TGTGCCAGCAGCCACGGGCCCTACGAGCAGTACTTC.

This clonotype was seen repeatedly, ten times or more. The chain has TRBV4-3 and TRBJ2-1; 13 nucleotides match TRBD2. V shed 4 bases, J shed 0 bases, and the junction held 3 bases outside the gene matches. The CDR3 covers 17 residues. The germline CDR1 and CDR2 sequences are LGHNA and YSLEER. CDR3 region: CASSLRTSGSSYNEQFF. As DNA, the CDR3 is TGCGCCAGCAGCCTGAGGACTAGCGGGAGCTCCTACAATGAGCAGTTCTTC.

This clonotype has a count of ten or more. The J gene is TRBJ1-2, the V gene TRBV5-6; possible D gene TRBD1, 5 bases. Germline V gives CDR1 SGHDT, CDR2 YYEEEE. V gave up 0 bases and J gave up 10 bases, with 22 bases separating them. CDR3 length: 16 residues. This CDR3 is CASSLDGERTRRSYTF. DNA of the CDR3: TGTGCCAGCAGCTTGGATGGAGAGAGGACAAGGCGTTCCTACACCTTC.

This clonotype was seen ten or more times. The J gene is TRBJ1-2, the V gene TRBV6-5; unclear D gene. The germline V gene encodes CDR1 MNHEY and CDR2 SVGAGI. Trimming cost V 4 bases and J 1 base, with 13 bases left between them. The CDR3 contains 15 residues. The CDR3 bases are TGTGCCAGCAGTTCGTATACGGACCGTAACTATGGCTACACCTTC. It yields the protein CASSSYTDRNYGYTF.

This clonotype has ten or more counts. The chain uses TRBV27 and TRBJ2-5, with 9 bases fitting TRBD1. Losses at the gene ends were 4 bases for V and 5 bases for J; bases not matched to a gene: 5. Per the germline V gene, CDR1 is MNHEY and CDR2 is SMNVEV (reference sequence). The CDR3 has 14 amino acids. The CDR3 region has the DNA TGTGCCAGCAGTTCGGACAGGGGATGGGAGACCCAGTACTTC. This codes for CASSSDRGWETQYF.

The gene calls are TRBV30 and TRBJ1-5; D may be TRBD1 (6 bases). The CDR3 covers 14 residues. Trimming removed 3 bases at V and 7 bases at J, with 16 bases between. Germline CDR1 reads GTSNPN; CDR2 reads SVGIG (reference sequence). The CDR3 reads CAWRDKQDSQPQHF. CDR3 DNA: TGTGCCTGGAGGGATAAACAGGACAGCCAGCCCCAGCATTTT.

This clonotype has a count of ten or more. The chain carries TRBV7-6 and TRBJ2-7; maybe TRBD2 (5 bases). From germline, CDR1 is SGHVS and CDR2 FNYEAQ. The CDR3 runs to 15 residues. Trimming cost V 7 bases and J 2 bases, with 18 bases left between them. CDR3 nucleotides: TGTGCCAGCACCTCCTCCGGGGAGAACCCCTACGAGCAGTACTTC. It specifies CASTSSGENPYEQYF.

The CDR3 nucleotides are TGTGCCTCGTGGGGTCAGATCACACTTGGGAGATTGGATGAGCAGTTCTTC. Amino acids: CASWGQITLGRLDEQFF. V and J are TRBV30 and TRBJ2-1; perhaps TRBD2 as D (5 bases). Trimming took off 7 bases at V and 8 bases at J, with 30 bases between the two ends. The CDR3 covers 17 residues. Germline assignment: CDR1 GTSNPN and CDR2 SVGIG (reference sequence). Complete variable domain (other parts from reference TRBV30 and TRBJ2-1): SQTIHQWPATLVQPVGSPLSLECTVEGTSNPNLYWYRQAAGRGLQLLFYSVGIGQISSEVPQNLSASRPQDRQFILSSKKLLLSDSGFYLCASWGQITLGRLDEQFFGPGTRLTVL.

This clonotype showed up many times. The gene calls are TRBV5-1 and TRBJ2-7, with TRBD1 as a possible D gene (5 bases). Germline loops: CDR1 SGHRS, CDR2 YFSETQ. This CDR3 has 14 residues. V was trimmed by 0 bases and J by 1 base, leaving 8 bases between them. The CDR3 loop reads CASSLGTQSYEQYF. CDR3 in DNA: TGCGCCAGCAGCTTGGGGACACAATCCTACGAGCAGTACTTC. Using reference TRBV5-1 and TRBJ2-7 for the parts outside the CDR3, the full variable domain is KAGVTQTPRYLIKTRGQQVTLSCSPISGHRSVSWYQQTPGQGLQFLFEYFSETQRNKGNFPGRFSGRQFSNSRSEMNVSTLELGDSALYLCASSLGTQSYEQYFGPGTRLTVT.